This T cell receptor (beta chain) was profiled in a study of Graves' ophthalmopathy and Graves' hyperthyroidism. Study in general: Peripheral blood sampling preceded any treatment and occurred at initial diagnosis.

At least ten counts were recorded for this clonotype. With 7 bases clipped from V and 2 bases from J, the junction kept 4 bases outside the gene matches. The CDR3 sequence is 14 residues long. Investigators amplified TCR beta CDR3 regions from RNA transcripts. HTBI primers were employed in first-round RT-PCR, then a second-round multiplex PCR followed. TCRdb recomputed calls from the multiplex PCR reads with MiXCR, one row per CDR3 protein. The sample lists 450,000 or so distinct CDR3 sequences, under 15% occurring once. Moderately to severely active ophthalmopathy under 3 months, CAS at least 3, NOSPECS at least 4.

V and J are TRBV12-3 or TRBV12-4 and TRBJ1-3; 8 positions agree with TRBD1. Sample: blood. This TCR was recovered from a woman under 40 with Graves' ophthalmopathy. The CDR3 region has the DNA TGTGCCAGCACCAGGGGACAGGCTGGAAACACCATATATTTT. This gives the protein CASTRGQAGNTIYF.